This TCR beta chain comes out of a study of identical twins. Points from the study as a whole: While abundant cord blood beta clonotypes carried fewer insertions, memory repertoires showed no such pattern.

Details on this clonotype: The antigen is not known.

This CDR3 comprises 16 residues. The V end lost 6 bases, the J end lost 1 base, and 15 bases lay between the germline ends. The authors used template switching to add a universal primer site and gave cDNA unique molecular identifiers. TCRdb re-analysed the 5' RACE reads in MiXCR, keeping a single row per CDR3 protein. This table holds some 660,000 distinct CDR3 sequences, 8.6% found once. These records were also assigned to another study, of yellow fever vaccine responses in identical twins.

Sequences were obtained from PBMCs. The sequence was collected from a woman aged 18 to 35 in good health. The chain is built from TRBV12-3 or TRBV12-4 and TRBJ2-2; D ambiguous. The DNA for the CDR3 is TGTGCCAGCAGCCCCAAATACTCCCTGAACACCGGGGAGCTGTTTTTT. Its protein is CASSPKYSLNTGELFF.